Each of the 23 T cell receptor beta chains below was sequenced from the same sample in a study of T-cell memory formation after mild COVID-19. Each CDR3 protein gets one entry after TCRdb re-called the 5' RACE reads with MiXCR. Of 300,000 or so distinct CDR3 sequences in the sample, approximately 15% were seen once. The source material was PBMCs or a T cell subset sorted from them (not recorded which). The receptors derive from a man younger than 35 who had mild COVID-19 (a few samples of this study predate the infection). Cell type and time point are not known.

J is TRBJ2-3 and V is TRBV29-1; D is possibly TRBD1 (5 bases). In germline, CDR1 is SQVTM, CDR2 ANQGSEA. V was cut by 7 bases and J by 0 bases, with 14 bases left in between. The CDR3 is 14 residues long. CDR3 protein: CSARTLWSTDTQYF. CDR3 sequence (DNA): TGCAGCGCACGGACACTTTGGAGCACAGATACGCAGTATTTT.

This clonotype was seen only a few times. The V gene is TRBV5-1, the J gene TRBJ2-1, with 8 bases matching TRBD2. The V gene's germline CDR1 is SGHRS and CDR2 YFSETQ. V dropped 1 base and J dropped 2; count of bases not matched to a gene: 5. CDR3 size: 16 residues. The DNA of the CDR3 is TGCGCCAGCAGCTTGAACCTAGCGGGCACCTACAATGAGCAGTTCTTC. Its translation is CASSLNLAGTYNEQFF.

The rearrangement joins TRBV2 to TRBJ1-1; 9 bases align to TRBD1. The CDR3 covers 17 residues. Germline loops: CDR1 SNHLY, CDR2 FYNNEI. Trimming removed 2 bases from V and 4 bases from J; junction bases left unmatched: 11. Written as DNA, the CDR3 is TGTGCCAGCAGTGAACTGGGACAGGGAATTCCAAGCACTGAAGCTTTCTTT. This gives the protein CASSELGQGIPSTEAFF. Supplemented by reference TRBV2 and TRBJ1-1, the full variable domain reads EPEVTQTPSHQVTQMGQEVILRCVPISNHLYFYWYRQILGQKVEFLVSFYNNEISEKSEIFDDQFSVERPDGSNFTLKIRSTKLEDSAMYFCASSELGQGIPSTEAFFGQGTRLTVV.

The chain employs TRBV5-1 and TRBJ2-5; 10 positions agree with TRBD1. Germline CDR1 is SGHRS and CDR2 is YFSETQ. V dropped 2 bases and J dropped 4; count of bases not matched to a gene: 8. CDR3 size: 16 residues. The CDR3 sequence is CASSFGGTGDGETQYF. The CDR3 DNA reads as TGCGCCAGCAGCTTTGGTGGGACAGGGGATGGAGAGACCCAGTACTTC.

The chain is built from TRBV5-1 and TRBJ1-2; D is unresolved. Trimming left V 4 bases short and J 6 bases short, with 13 bases between. CDR1 SGHRS and CDR2 YFSETQ come from the germline V gene. CDR3 length: 13 residues. The CDR3, as DNA: TGCGCCAGCAGCCGTGACTACAGTGATGGCTACACCTTC. This translates into CASSRDYSDGYTF.

A few counts support this clonotype. The V and J genes are TRBV7-9 and TRBJ1-3, with D hard to call. CDR3 length: 12 amino acids. Trimming left V 3 bases short and J 5 bases short, with 5 bases between. CDR1 is SEHNR, CDR2 FQNEAQ, per germline (reference sequence). For the CDR3, the DNA is TGTGCCAGCAGCTTGGGTAGAAACACCATATATTTT. Protein: CASSLGRNTIYF.

The chain has TRBV20-1 and TRBJ2-5; D is possibly TRBD2 (8 bases). CDR1 is DFQATT, CDR2 SNEGSKA, per germline (reference sequence). The CDR3 covers 15 residues. Trimming removed 6 bases from V and 9 bases from J, with 26 bases in between. The chain's CDR3 is CSAPAGGQRGWAQYF. The CDR3 DNA reads as TGCAGTGCACCTGCGGGGGGACAGCGGGGGTGGGCCCAGTACTTC.

This clonotype showed up just a few times. The CDR3 region is CASSLAGAGGPGGDTQYF. Written as DNA, the CDR3 is TGTGCCAGCAGCTTAGCGGGCGCGGGGGGGCCAGGTGGAGATACGCAGTATTTT. The chain couples TRBV7-2 to TRBJ2-3, with 9 bases aligning to TRBD2. CDR3 size: 18 residues. With 0 bases clipped from V and 5 bases from J, the junction kept 12 bases outside the gene matches. Germline CDR1 reads SGHTA; CDR2 reads FQGNSA.

This clonotype was detected a few times. The chain combines TRBV20-1 with TRBJ1-5; D unclear. Germline CDR1 and CDR2: DFQATT and SNEGSKA (reference sequence). V was clipped by 0 bases and J by 4 bases, with 16 bases between them. There are 16 residues in the CDR3. The CDR3 DNA reads TGCAGTGCTAGAGAGATCGGACCCCGTAAGAATCAGCCCCAGCATTTT. Amino acid sequence: CSAREIGPRKNQPQHF.

V gene TRBV6-2 or TRBV6-3 combines with J gene TRBJ2-5; D call uncertain. V was pared by 2 bases and J by 4 bases, with 14 bases between. Per the germline V gene, CDR1 is MNHEY and CDR2 is SVGEGT. The length of the CDR3 is 15 residues. The CDR3 is CASSYQVLEGETQYF. CDR3 sequence (DNA): TGTGCCAGCAGTTACCAGGTACTTGAAGGAGAGACCCAGTACTTC.

This clonotype showed up many times. The rearrangement joins TRBV7-9 to TRBJ1-1; D remains ambiguous. The germline gives CDR1 SEHNR, CDR2 FQNEAQ (reference sequence). Trimming took off 3 bases at V and 4 bases at J, with 12 bases between the two ends. The CDR3 totals 14 residues. The CDR3 sequence: CASSFESGSTEAFF. DNA for the CDR3: TGTGCCAGCAGCTTTGAGTCGGGATCCACTGAAGCTTTCTTT.

The rearrangement links TRBV15 to TRBJ2-1; D may be TRBD1 or TRBD2 (5 bases each). Per germline, CDR1 LNHNV and CDR2 YYDKDF (reference sequence). V gave up 5 bases and J gave up 5 bases, with 28 bases separating them. The CDR3 length is 19 residues. CDR3 bases: TGTGCCACCAGCTTTCACCCAACCCTACTCGGGACGGGTAACAATGAGCAGTTCTTC. Its translation: CATSFHPTLLGTGNNEQFF.

The chain carries TRBV20-1 and TRBJ2-1; no reliable D call. V lost 3 bases to trimming and J lost 1 base, with 7 bases between them. CDR1 and CDR2 from the germline V gene are DFQATT and SNEGSKA (reference sequence). The length of the CDR3 is 13 residues. The CDR3 bases are TGCAGTGCTAGGGCCGGGTCCTACAATGAGCAGTTCTTC. Translating it yields CSARAGSYNEQFF.

This clonotype has only a few counts. This chain connects TRBV7-9 to TRBJ2-7; D gene unclear. Germline loops: CDR1 SEHNR, CDR2 FQNEAQ (reference sequence). The CDR3 spans 12 residues. V was trimmed by 4 bases and J by 7 bases, leaving 11 bases between them. DNA for the CDR3: TGTGCCAGCAGCTCTCAGGTCTGGGAGCAGTACGTC. Translating it yields CASSSQVWEQYV.

This clonotype appeared a few times. The V call is TRBV5-1, the J call TRBJ2-7; tentatively, D is TRBD1 (6 bases). From germline, CDR1 is SGHRS and CDR2 YFSETQ. CDR3 length equals 13 residues. Trimming took off 0 bases at V and 6 bases at J, with 10 bases between the two ends. The chain's CDR3 is CASSLEVGGEQYF. The CDR3 DNA follows: TGCGCCAGCAGCTTGGAAGTAGGGGGCGAGCAGTACTTC.

This clonotype was seen a few times. The chain uses TRBV3-1 and TRBJ2-1, with D perhaps given as TRBD1 or TRBD2 (6 bases each). This CDR3 region has 15 residues. The germline CDR1 and CDR2 sequences are LGHDT and YNNKEL (reference sequence). Trimming took 5 bases from V and 7 from J, leaving 18 bases between them. The CDR3 spells CASSWPGALGNEQFF. The CDR3 DNA reads as TGTGCCAGCAGCTGGCCGGGGGCGCTGGGAAATGAGCAGTTCTTC.

In this sample, this clonotype turned up a few times. The V gene is TRBV27, the J gene TRBJ2-5; a weak D match, TRBD1 (5 bases). V was trimmed by 0 bases and J by 3 bases, leaving 8 bases between them. This CDR3 is built from 14 residues. Germline CDR1 MNHEY, CDR2 SMNVEV (reference sequence). The CDR3 nucleotides are TGTGCCAGCAGTTTATCCCAGGGTAAAGAGACCCAGTACTTC. Its translation: CASSLSQGKETQYF.

This clonotype was observed once. This sequence joins TRBV29-1 and TRBJ2-1; D not certain. The ends were cut back, 4 bases at V and 0 bases at J, with 13 bases in the middle. The CDR3 consists of 15 residues. Per germline, CDR1 SQVTM and CDR2 ANQGSEA. The CDR3 DNA is TGCAGCGTTGCTGTAAGGGTTAGCTCCTACAATGAGCAGTTCTTC. It codes for CSVAVRVSSYNEQFF.

V is TRBV21-1 and J is TRBJ2-7; TRBD1 is the table's D call and was not checked against the DNA. TRBV21-1 represents a pseudogene. The CDR3 consists of 12 residues. CDR3 region: CASMAGDGEQYV. The CDR3 DNA is TGTGCCAGCATGGCAGGGGATGGCGAGCAGTACGTC.

This clonotype has just a few counts. The chain is built from TRBV7-7 and TRBJ2-7; 10 bases fit TRBD1. V was pared by 5 bases and J by 0 bases, with 4 bases of the junction left unmatched. This CDR3 has 15 amino acids. CDR1 is SSHAT, CDR2 FNYEAQ, per germline (reference sequence). CDR3 DNA sequence: TGTGCCAGCAGCCCTCGGACAGGGGGCTCCTACGAGCAGTACTTC. Translated: CASSPRTGGSYEQYF.

This clonotype was found a few times. The DNA for the CDR3 is TGCAGCGGGTGGACAGGGGATTACGAGCAGTACTTC. Protein sequence: CSGWTGDYEQYF. V gene TRBV29-1 combines with J gene TRBJ2-7, with TRBD1 matching over 9 bases. Germline V CDR1 and CDR2: SQVTM, ANQGSEA. This CDR3 is built from 12 residues. J gave up 4 bases and V 7 bases, and 5 bases lay outside the gene matches.

The chain combines TRBV18 with TRBJ1-5; the D gene is possibly TRBD1 (5 bases). Trimming took off 3 bases at V and 6 bases at J, with 9 bases between the two ends. The CDR3 covers 13 residues. CDR1 and CDR2 (germline): KGHSH, LQKENI. Here the CDR3 reads CASSPGTAQPQHF. The CDR3 nucleotides are TGTGCCAGCTCACCCGGGACTGCTCAGCCCCAGCATTTT.

This clonotype was detected a few times. The chain recombines TRBV9 with TRBJ1-2; no definite D call. Trimming removed 0 bases at V and 4 bases at J, with 7 bases between. CDR3 length: 13 amino acids. Germline values: CDR1 SGDLS, CDR2 YYNGEE. This CDR3 reads CASSVDESYGYTF. The CDR3 region has the DNA TGTGCCAGCAGCGTAGATGAGTCCTATGGCTACACCTTC.